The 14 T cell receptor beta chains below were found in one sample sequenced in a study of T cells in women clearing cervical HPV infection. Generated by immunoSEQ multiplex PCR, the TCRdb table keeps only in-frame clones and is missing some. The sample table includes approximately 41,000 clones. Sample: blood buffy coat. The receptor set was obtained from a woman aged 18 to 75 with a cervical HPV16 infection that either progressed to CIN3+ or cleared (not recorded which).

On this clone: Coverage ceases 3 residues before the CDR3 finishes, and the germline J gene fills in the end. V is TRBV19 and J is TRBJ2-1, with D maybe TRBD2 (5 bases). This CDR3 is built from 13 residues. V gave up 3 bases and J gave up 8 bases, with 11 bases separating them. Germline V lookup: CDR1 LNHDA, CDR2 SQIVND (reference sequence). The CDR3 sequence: CASSISTRDEQFF. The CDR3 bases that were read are TGTGCCAGTAGTATCTCAACTAGGGATGAG.

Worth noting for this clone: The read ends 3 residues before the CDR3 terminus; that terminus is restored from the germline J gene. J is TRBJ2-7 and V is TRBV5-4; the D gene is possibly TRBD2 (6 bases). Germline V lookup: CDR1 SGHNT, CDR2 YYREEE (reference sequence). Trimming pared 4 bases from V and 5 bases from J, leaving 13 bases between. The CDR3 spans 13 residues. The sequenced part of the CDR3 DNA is TGTGCCAGCAGCCGGGACTCCCCGGACGAG. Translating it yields CASSRDSPDE. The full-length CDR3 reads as CASSRDSPDEQYF.

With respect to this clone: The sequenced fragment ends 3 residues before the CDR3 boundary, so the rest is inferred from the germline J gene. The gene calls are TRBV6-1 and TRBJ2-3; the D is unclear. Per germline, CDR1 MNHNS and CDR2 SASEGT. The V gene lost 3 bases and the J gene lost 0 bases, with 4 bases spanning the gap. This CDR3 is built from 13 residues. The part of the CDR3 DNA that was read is TGTGCCAGCAGTGACAGGAGCACAGATACG. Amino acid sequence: CASSDRSTDT. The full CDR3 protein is CASSDRSTDTQYF.

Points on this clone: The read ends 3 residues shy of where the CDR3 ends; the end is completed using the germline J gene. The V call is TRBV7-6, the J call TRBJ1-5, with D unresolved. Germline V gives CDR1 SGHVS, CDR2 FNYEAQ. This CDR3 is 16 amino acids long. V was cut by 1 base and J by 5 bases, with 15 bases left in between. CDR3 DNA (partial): TGTGCCAGCAGCTTAGAGGCAGGAATTGTTGATCAGCCC. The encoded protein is CASSLEAGIVDQP. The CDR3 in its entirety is CASSLEAGIVDQPQHF.

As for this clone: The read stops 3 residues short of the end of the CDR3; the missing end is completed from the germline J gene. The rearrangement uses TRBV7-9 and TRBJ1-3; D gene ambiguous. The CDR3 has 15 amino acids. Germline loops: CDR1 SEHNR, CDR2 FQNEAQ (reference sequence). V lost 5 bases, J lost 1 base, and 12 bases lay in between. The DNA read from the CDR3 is TGTGCCAGCAGCCCTCTCCAAGGTTCTGGAAACACC. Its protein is CASSPLQGSGNT. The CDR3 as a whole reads CASSPLQGSGNTIYF.

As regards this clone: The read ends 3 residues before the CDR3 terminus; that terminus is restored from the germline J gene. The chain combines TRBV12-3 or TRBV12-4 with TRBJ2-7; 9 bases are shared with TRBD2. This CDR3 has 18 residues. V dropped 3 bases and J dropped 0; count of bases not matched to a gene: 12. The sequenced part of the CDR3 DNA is TGTGCCAGCAGTTTTTCGGACCTAGCGGGAAAGAGCTCCTACGAG. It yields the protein CASSFSDLAGKSSYE. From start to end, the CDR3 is CASSFSDLAGKSSYEQYF.

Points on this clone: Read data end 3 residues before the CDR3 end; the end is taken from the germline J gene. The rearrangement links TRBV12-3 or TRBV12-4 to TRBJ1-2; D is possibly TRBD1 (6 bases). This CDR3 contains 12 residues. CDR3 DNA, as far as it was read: TGTGCCAGCAGTCCGACAGGACGGGGC. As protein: CASSPTGRG. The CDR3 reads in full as CASSPTGRGYTF.

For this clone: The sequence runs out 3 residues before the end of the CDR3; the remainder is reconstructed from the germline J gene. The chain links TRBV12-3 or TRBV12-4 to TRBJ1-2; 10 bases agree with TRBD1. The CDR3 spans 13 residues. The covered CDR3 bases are TGTGCCAGCAGCGGACAGGGGGTTAGGGGC. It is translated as CASSGQGVRG. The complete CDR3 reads CASSGQGVRGYTF.

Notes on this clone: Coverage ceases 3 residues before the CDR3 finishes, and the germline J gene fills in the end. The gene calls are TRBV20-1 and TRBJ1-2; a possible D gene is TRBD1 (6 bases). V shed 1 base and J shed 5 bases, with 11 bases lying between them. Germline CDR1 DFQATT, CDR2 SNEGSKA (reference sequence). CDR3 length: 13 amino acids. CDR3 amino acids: CSARAQGTYGYTF. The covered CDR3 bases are TGCAGTGCTAGAGCCCAGGGGACATATGGC.

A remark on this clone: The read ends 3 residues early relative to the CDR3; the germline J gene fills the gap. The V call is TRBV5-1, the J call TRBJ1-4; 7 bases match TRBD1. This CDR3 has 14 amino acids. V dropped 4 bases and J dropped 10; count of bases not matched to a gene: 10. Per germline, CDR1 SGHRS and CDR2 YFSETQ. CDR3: CASSIEGGVGKLFF. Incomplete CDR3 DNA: TGCGCCAGCAGCATCGAAGGGGGCGTCGGAAAA.

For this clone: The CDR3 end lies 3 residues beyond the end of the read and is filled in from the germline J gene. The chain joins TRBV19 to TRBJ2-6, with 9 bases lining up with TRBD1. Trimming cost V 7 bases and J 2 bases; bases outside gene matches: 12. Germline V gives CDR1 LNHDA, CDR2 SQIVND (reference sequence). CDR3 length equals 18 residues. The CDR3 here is CASNQPGQGAAGANVLTF. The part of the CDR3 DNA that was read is TGTGCCAGTAACCAACCGGGACAGGGAGCAGCTGGGGCCAACGTC.

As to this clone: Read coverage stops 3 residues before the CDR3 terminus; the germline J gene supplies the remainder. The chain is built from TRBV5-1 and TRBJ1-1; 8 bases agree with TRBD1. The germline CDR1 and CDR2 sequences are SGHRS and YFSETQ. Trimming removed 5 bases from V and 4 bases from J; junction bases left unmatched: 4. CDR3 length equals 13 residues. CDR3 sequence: CASRDRGGTEAFF. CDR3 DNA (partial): TGCGCCAGCAGAGACAGGGGAGGCACTGAA.

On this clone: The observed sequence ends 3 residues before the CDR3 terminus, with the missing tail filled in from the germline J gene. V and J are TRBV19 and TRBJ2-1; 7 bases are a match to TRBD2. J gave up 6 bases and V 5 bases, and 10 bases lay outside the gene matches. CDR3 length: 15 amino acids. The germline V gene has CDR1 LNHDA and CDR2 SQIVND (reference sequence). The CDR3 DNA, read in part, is TGTGCCAGTAGTCGCCTAGCGGTACCAAGCAATGAG. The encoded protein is CASSRLAVPSNE. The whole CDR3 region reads CASSRLAVPSNEQFF.

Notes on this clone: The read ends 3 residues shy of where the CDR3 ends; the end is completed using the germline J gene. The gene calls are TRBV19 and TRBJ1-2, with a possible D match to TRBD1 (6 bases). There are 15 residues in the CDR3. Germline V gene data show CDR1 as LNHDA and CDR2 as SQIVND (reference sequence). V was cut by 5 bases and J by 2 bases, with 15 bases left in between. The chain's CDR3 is CASSPQARGNYGYTF. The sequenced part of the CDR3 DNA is TGTGCCAGTAGTCCCCAAGCAAGGGGGAACTATGGC.